These 13 T cell receptor beta chains were all obtained from the same sample, sequenced in a study of T cell responses to AZD1222 COVID-19 vaccine. Profiled with immunoSEQ multiplex PCR; TCRdb holds only in-frame clones, not every one. The table includes about 140,000 clones, roughly 88% detected once. Sequencing used peripheral blood, obtained on day 0 of AZD1222 vaccination. The receptors come from an adult in good health.

The V call is TRBV7-2, the J call TRBJ2-1, with 14 bases identical to TRBD2. Trimming cost V 0 bases and J 8 bases; bases outside gene matches: 3. The germline gives CDR1 SGHTA, CDR2 FQGNSA. The CDR3 loop spans 16 amino acids. The CDR3 spells CASSLAGTSGSYEQFF. CDR3 DNA: TGTGCCAGCAGCTTAGCGGGGACTAGCGGGAGCTATGAGCAGTTCTTC.

The chain is built from TRBV28 and TRBJ2-7, with TRBD2 matching over 13 bases. This CDR3 is 16 amino acids long. With V trimmed by 6 bases and J by 7 bases, 12 bases remained unmatched. Germline assignment: CDR1 MDHEN and CDR2 SYDVKM. The CDR3 spells CASRPGTSGISGEQYF. CDR3 sequence (DNA): TGTGCCAGCAGACCCGGGACTAGCGGGATTTCGGGGGAGCAGTACTTC.

V gene TRBV3-1 (or the pseudogene TRBV3-2) combines with J gene TRBJ1-2; 12 nucleotides align to TRBD1. Trimming at V came to 4 bases and at J to 6 bases, leaving 3 bases not matched to a gene. CDR3 size: 14 residues. Germline assignment: CDR1 LGHDT and CDR2 YNNKEL (reference sequence). CDR3 DNA sequence: TGTGCCAGCAGCCGGGGACAGGGGGCTGATGGCTACACCTTC. Translating gives CASSRGQGADGYTF.

The rearrangement uses TRBV6-1 and TRBJ2-3; no clear D. Germline V gene data show CDR1 as MNHNS and CDR2 as SASEGT. The CDR3 runs to 12 residues. V dropped 0 bases and J dropped 5 bases, with 3 bases sitting between them. The CDR3 is CASSEALDTQYF. The CDR3 coding sequence is TGTGCCAGCAGTGAAGCGCTAGATACGCAGTATTTT.

The chain has TRBV11-2 and TRBJ2-5; a weak D match, TRBD1 (6 bases). Germline CDR1 SGHAT, CDR2 FQNNGV. This CDR3 is built from 14 residues. Between the trimmed V and J ends, which lost 0 bases and 3 bases, there was a span of 8 bases. The CDR3 loop is CASSLESGEETQYF. The CDR3 DNA reads TGTGCCAGCAGCTTAGAGTCAGGGGAAGAGACCCAGTACTTC. The variable domain in full, completed from reference TRBV11-2 and TRBJ2-5, reads EAGVAQSPRYKIIEKRQSVAFWCNPISGHATLYWYQQILGQGPKLLIQFQNNGVVDDSQLPKDRFSAERLKGVDSTLKIQPAKLEDSAVYLCASSLESGEETQYFGPGTRLLVL.

V is TRBV3-1 (or the pseudogene TRBV3-2) and J is TRBJ2-5; 10 bases map to TRBD2. With V trimmed by 0 bases and J by 5 bases, 12 bases remained unmatched. Per the germline V gene, CDR1 is LGHDT and CDR2 is YNNKEL (reference sequence). This CDR3 comprises 18 residues. CDR3 residues: CASSQDLGLAGVGETQYF. CDR3 nucleotide sequence: TGTGCCAGCAGCCAAGATCTAGGTCTAGCGGGAGTGGGGGAGACCCAGTACTTC.

The CDR3 DNA is TGTGCCAGCACTTCTCTCCCCTCGGGACGGCCCTACAATGAGCAGTTCTTC. It is translated as CASTSLPSGRPYNEQFF. The chain uses TRBV5-5 and TRBJ2-1; D is possibly TRBD1 or TRBD2 (5 bases each). Germline loops: CDR1 SGHKS, CDR2 YYEKEE (reference sequence). The V gene lost 6 bases and the J gene lost 2 bases, with 21 bases spanning the gap. This CDR3 is built from 17 residues.

This clone was seen a handful of times. The rearrangement links TRBV28 to TRBJ1-6; D unresolved. The V end lost 6 bases, the J end lost 6 bases, and 15 bases lay between the germline ends. The V gene's germline CDR1 is MDHEN and CDR2 SYDVKM. The CDR3 loop spans 15 amino acids. The chain's CDR3 is CASSPVGVGNSPLHF. CDR3 in DNA: TGTGCCAGCAGCCCGGTTGGGGTGGGTAATTCACCCCTCCACTTT.

The rearrangement uses TRBV10-3 and TRBJ1-1, with TRBD1 identical over 7 bases. CDR3 length: 13 amino acids. The germline V gene has CDR1 ENHRY and CDR2 SYGVKD. Trimming at V came to 10 bases and at J to 5 bases, leaving 10 bases not matched to a gene. The CDR3 coding sequence is TGTGCCACCGAGGGGACACAGGGGACTGAAGCTTTCTTT. This translates into CATEGTQGTEAFF.

This chain links TRBV5-8 with TRBJ1-2, with D tentatively TRBD1 (6 bases). The V end lost 3 bases, the J end lost 3 bases, and 15 bases lay between the germline ends. The CDR3 is 15 amino acids. Germline CDR1 reads SGHTS; CDR2 reads YDEGEE. CDR3 loop: CASSSRTEFYYGYTF. Written as DNA, the CDR3 is TGTGCCAGCAGCTCTCGGACAGAGTTCTACTATGGCTACACCTTC.

The CDR3 reads CASKGNMNTEAFF. DNA for the CDR3: TGTGCCAGCAAGGGCAACATGAACACTGAAGCTTTCTTT. The J gene is TRBJ1-1, the V gene TRBV6-5; D remains ambiguous. The CDR3 length is 13 residues. V dropped 7 bases and J dropped 0 bases, with 9 bases sitting between them. Looked up from germline, CDR1 is MNHEY and CDR2 is SVGAGI.

This clone was observed a handful of times. DNA for the CDR3: TGTGCCAGCAGCTCCTTTCGGGCCGCCACAGATACGCAGTATTTT. Residues: CASSSFRAATDTQYF. The chain employs TRBV28 and TRBJ2-3; D unclear. CDR1 MDHEN and CDR2 SYDVKM come from the germline V gene. The V end was cut by 6 bases, the J end by 2 bases, with 15 bases between. CDR3 size: 15 residues. Together with reference TRBV28 and TRBJ2-3, the CDR3 gives the full variable domain: DVKVTQSSRYLVKRTGEKVFLECVQDMDHENMFWYRQDPGLGLRLIYFSYDVKMKEKGDIPEGYSVSREKKERFSLILESASTNQTSMYLCASSSFRAATDTQYFGPGTRLTVL.

The rearrangement uses TRBV5-4 and TRBJ1-1, with 10 bases fitting TRBD1. Trimming took 4 bases from V and 5 from J; bases not matched to a gene: 5. The CDR3 is 14 amino acids. CDR1 is SGHNT and CDR2 is YYREEE in the germline V gene (reference sequence). CDR3 protein: CASSPGQGVTEAFF. The CDR3 DNA follows: TGTGCCAGCAGCCCCGGACAGGGGGTGACTGAAGCTTTCTTT.